This T cell receptor beta chain was captured by sequencing in a study of identifying expanded T cells in peripheral blood. Collection occurred without any documented infections or immune events in donors. A note on this clone: Antigen: not known.

TCRdb keeps only in-frame clones here, not all; method: immunoSEQ multiplex PCR. The table lists 70,000 or so clones, 85% to 90% of them singletons. General study points: Roughly 1.2 clones differed between technical replicates, versus around 16 and 19 over time. Approximately 2-week clone count variance significantly increased as total template count grew.

The CDR3 totals 14 residues. CDR1 is PRHDT, CDR2 FYEKMQ, per germline (reference sequence). V was clipped by 4 bases and J by 4 bases, with 8 bases between them. V is TRBV13 and J is TRBJ1-6, with D possibly TRBD1 on 5 matching bases. Sequences were obtained from blood. The origin of this receptor is a person between 18 and 70 years old in good health. The CDR3, as DNA: TGTGCCAGCAGCTCACGACAGTATAATTCACCCCTCCACTTT. It is translated as CASSSRQYNSPLHF.